Below, one T cell receptor (beta chain) is given with its context. Its antigen is unknown. The data were taken from a study of blood T cells in healthy people across ages. V lost 6 bases and J lost 7, with 10 bases in between. CDR1 is MNHNY, CDR2 SVGAGI, per germline (reference sequence). The CDR3 sequence is 12 residues long. Study results and limitations: From one million sequenced T cells, diversity estimates were lower bounds.

Alongside a J-beta primer mix, a sample-barcoded 5' primer served in a second PCR lasting roughly 6 to 11 cycles. TCRdb called the 5' RACE reads again in MiXCR, with one record for every CDR3 protein. The repertoire consists of about 760,000 distinct CDR3 sequences, with around 25% occurring once and the leading ten covering roughly a tenth. This sample also appeared in a second study, on T cells of mothers and their children. Turning to that study: The extracted RNA was employed in its entirety for cDNA synthesis, at roughly 1.5 ug per 15 ul.

The V call is TRBV6-6, the J call TRBJ1-5; no definite D call. The sample taken for sequencing was blood. The TCR was taken from a boy aged 5-17 years in good health. In DNA, the CDR3 is TGTGCCAGCAGCTCATCAAGCCAGCCCCAGCATTTT. Translation: CASSSSSQPQHF.